This T cell receptor (beta chain) originates from a study of CD8 T cells in ankylosing spondylitis. MiXCR was run by TCRdb on the 5' RACE reads, yielding one entry per CDR3 protein. Among about 360,000 distinct CDR3 sequences, approximately 20% were seen once, and the ten largest hold under 15%. This CDR3 contains 13 residues. Trimming cost V 7 bases and J 4 bases, with 13 bases left between them. Germline V lookup: CDR1 SGDLS, CDR2 YYNGEE. The material sequenced was blood, either unsorted or a sorted T cell fraction (not recorded which). This chain joins TRBV9 and TRBJ2-3; D call uncertain. The TCR sequence derives from a male donor with ankylosing spondylitis or in good health (not recorded which). As DNA, the CDR3 is TGTGCCAGCGGCGCGACTGGCCCAGATACGCAGTATTTT. Translating gives CASGATGPDTQYF.